Listed here is a single TCR beta chain. Its specificity is not known. The germline gene is not matched at one end of the junction; a read error may be the cause. The sample belongs to a study of cytomegalovirus exposure and HLA in healthy donors. The germline CDR1 and CDR2 sequences are PRHDT and FYEKMQ (reference sequence). The CDR3 has 15 residues. Study conclusions and caveats: Excluded were some V segments that proved indistinguishable, including TRBV6-2 and TRBV6-3. TCR beta V segments were, for the most part, productive about 90% or about 30% of the time in an earlier analysis. Available immune exposure information covered CMV serostatus only. A few of the chains that were CMV-associated were confirmed in vitro to be specific for CMV antigens.

The PCR employed 60 Vbeta primers together with 13 Jbeta primers. TCRdb's copy holds only in-frame clones and misses some; the assay was immunoSEQ multiplex PCR. Of about 150,000 clones listed, roughly 80% are singletons. Material for sequencing was PBMCs. V usage is TRBV13 and J usage is TRBJ1-2, with unresolved D. This clonotype was sampled from a man between 18 and 29 years old in good health and CMV-seropositive. The CDR3 DNA reads TGTGCCAGCAGCACTAAACGAAACTTAGGCTATGGCTACCCCTTC. It translates to CASSTKRNLGYGYPF. The full variable domain, its missing parts supplied by reference TRBV13 and TRBJ1-2, is AAGVIQSPRHLIKEKRETATLKCYPIPRHDTVYWYQQGPGQDPQFLISFYEKMQSDKGSIPDRFSAQQFSDYHSELNMSSLELGDSALYFCASSTKRNLGYGYPFGSGTRLTVV.